This T cell receptor (beta chain) appears in the sequencing data of a study of blood T cell repertoires in COVID-19. The wider study: Sites in the United States, Italy and Spain provided acute and convalescent COVID-19 samples. Nucleic acid was either cDNA or gDNA, and it came from T cells, B-cell-depleted T cells, or PBMCs.

As handled by the study authors: Quantification of nucleated cells was approximated via reference gene primer amplification. Produced via immunoSEQ multiplex PCR; TCRdb's table is partial and in-frame only. V and J calls and clone size are given by that table; D and trimming were obtained from the DNA. Of a few hundred thousand clones in the sample, more than 70% were seen once. With 6 bases clipped from V and 10 bases from J, the junction kept 11 bases outside the gene matches. This CDR3 is 13 amino acids long. Germline CDR1 MDHEN, CDR2 SYDVKM. The specimen was peripheral blood. This receptor was taken from a woman aged 50 to 60 with acute or convalescent COVID-19. The rearrangement uses TRBV28 and TRBJ1-2; 7 bases align to TRBD1. The CDR3 sequence is CASRTGTETAYTF. CDR3 DNA: TGTGCCAGCAGGACCGGGACAGAAACGGCCTACACCTTC.